Listed below are T cell receptor beta chains from one sample, sequenced in a study of beta chain features in type 1 diabetes. Assay: immunoSEQ multiplex PCR; the TCRdb copy retains only in-frame clones and omits some. The sample has around 650,000 clones; roughly 12% are singletons. Material: naive CD4+ T cells from blood. The receptors derive from a man aged 30 to 39 with type 1 diabetes. The CDR3 runs from the conserved cysteine through the conserved F or W. A D gene is named only where the DNA matches it firmly. The size entry is marked missing in some rows and otherwise reads once, few, many or a size class.

clone_size: .
v_call: TRBV27
d_call: .
cdr3_aa: CASSFGYGNYGYTF

clone_size: .
v_call: TRBV7-2
d_call: .
cdr3_aa: CASSSQGLLAKNIQYF

clone_size: .
v_call: TRBV6-6
d_call: .
cdr3_aa: CASSYDGGMTQYF

clone_size: .
v_call: TRBV9
d_call: .
cdr3_aa: CASTTGAAGELFF

clone_size: .
v_call: TRBV11-2
d_call: .
cdr3_aa: CASSYSTGIETQYF

clone_size: .
v_call: TRBV7-9
d_call: .
cdr3_aa: CASSGGQSNYGYTF

clone_size: few
v_call: TRBV10-3
d_call: TRBD2
cdr3_aa: CAISEPLEAGGPGANVLTF

clone_size: .
v_call: TRBV2
d_call: .
cdr3_aa: CASRTRVWQPQHF

clone_size: .
v_call: TRBV6-6
d_call: .
cdr3_aa: CASRDSGPAGQYF

clone_size: few
v_call: TRBV4-3
d_call: .
cdr3_aa: CASSQDRFGAGETQYF

clone_size: .
v_call: TRBV4-3
d_call: .
cdr3_aa: CASSQDGALQGGFGPLHF

clone_size: few
v_call: TRBV7-3
d_call: TRBD1
cdr3_aa: CASSPTGTASFGTDTQYF

clone_size: .
v_call: TRBV5-4
d_call: TRBD2
cdr3_aa: CASSPGLAQETQYF

clone_size: few
v_call: TRBV14
d_call: TRBD1
cdr3_aa: CASSQPDRAGGEKLFF

clone_size: .
v_call: TRBV10-3
d_call: .
cdr3_aa: CAISESTSEQFF

clone_size: few
v_call: TRBV6-1
d_call: .
cdr3_aa: CASSLRESRNEQFF

clone_size: .
v_call: TRBV30
d_call: .
cdr3_aa: CAWRLQDRTYQETQYF

clone_size: .
v_call: TRBV7-2
d_call: .
cdr3_aa: CASSFQGTYEQYF

clone_size: few
v_call: TRBV27
d_call: .
cdr3_aa: CASSFRRTDTQYF

clone_size: few
v_call: TRBV2
d_call: TRBD2
cdr3_aa: CASSEAAPGLAYTSSGANVLTF

clone_size: few
v_call: TRBV5-8
d_call: .
cdr3_aa: CASSSLGNTIYF

clone_size: few
v_call: TRBV2
d_call: TRBD1
cdr3_aa: CASWTGVYGYTF

clone_size: .
v_call: TRBV28
d_call: .
cdr3_aa: CASSYGRANYGYTF

clone_size: few
v_call: TRBV27
d_call: TRBD2
cdr3_aa: CASRLGTTQETQYF

clone_size: few
v_call: TRBV21-1
d_call: .
cdr3_aa: CASSKVGQNLTDTQYF

clone_size: few
v_call: TRBV7-2
d_call: .
cdr3_aa: CASSLQSYGYTF

clone_size: few
v_call: TRBV20-1
d_call: .
cdr3_aa: CSAPTRGEQYF

clone_size: .
v_call: TRBV7-2
d_call: .
cdr3_aa: CASRATPFDTDTQYF

clone_size: few
v_call: TRBV4-2
d_call: .
cdr3_aa: CASSQDKGTQETQYF

clone_size: few
v_call: TRBV9
d_call: .
cdr3_aa: CASSVGLQGDQPQHF

clone_size: few
v_call: TRBV29-1
d_call: TRBD1
cdr3_aa: CSVDLEQGQAYGYTF

clone_size: few
v_call: TRBV7-2
d_call: .
cdr3_aa: CASSLRRGTEAFF

clone_size: .
v_call: TRBV2
d_call: TRBD1
cdr3_aa: CASRRGSGGNSGANVLTF

clone_size: .
v_call: TRBV5-1
d_call: .
cdr3_aa: CASSLADRTRGETQYF

clone_size: few
v_call: TRBV7-9
d_call: TRBD2
cdr3_aa: CASSMRAGGTTDTQYF

clone_size: few
v_call: TRBV6-1
d_call: TRBD2
cdr3_aa: CASSEASGWLAGGTSYNEQFF

clone_size: .
v_call: TRBV4-3
d_call: .
cdr3_aa: CASSQDARAKNIQYF

clone_size: few
v_call: TRBV10-3
d_call: .
cdr3_aa: CAIRDAGGYGYTF

clone_size: .
v_call: TRBV10-3
d_call: TRBD1
cdr3_aa: CAISEMGDSRSYEQYF

clone_size: .
v_call: TRBV10-3
d_call: .
cdr3_aa: CAIKLGAGTGELFF

clone_size: .
v_call: TRBV4-2
d_call: TRBD1
cdr3_aa: CASRQGQGAIYGYTF

clone_size: few
v_call: TRBV10-3
d_call: TRBD2
cdr3_aa: CAISGQGLQNEQFF

clone_size: .
v_call: TRBV11-2
d_call: .
cdr3_aa: CASSSPNLAWDEQYF

clone_size: many
v_call: TRBV19
d_call: .
cdr3_aa: CASSTNRNYEQYF

clone_size: few
v_call: TRBV7-3
d_call: .
cdr3_aa: CASSPTSDTVNYGYTF

clone_size: .
v_call: TRBV6-5
d_call: .
cdr3_aa: CASSYSQGTYEQYF

clone_size: few
v_call: TRBV30
d_call: .
cdr3_aa: CAWSGFWGEETQYF

clone_size: .
v_call: TRBV29-1
d_call: TRBD1
cdr3_aa: CSAGGQGHEQFF

clone_size: few
v_call: TRBV11-3
d_call: .
cdr3_aa: CASSPRGPLAVYGYTF

clone_size: .
v_call: TRBV7-9
d_call: .
cdr3_aa: CASNTGQPNTEAFF

clone_size: .
v_call: TRBV29-1
d_call: TRBD1
cdr3_aa: CSVGAGLGGLNYEQYF

clone_size: .
v_call: TRBV27
d_call: TRBD1
cdr3_aa: CASSSRTGASSGNTIYF

clone_size: few
v_call: TRBV30
d_call: .
cdr3_aa: CAWSVGQRVEQYF

clone_size: few
v_call: TRBV4-2
d_call: TRBD1
cdr3_aa: CASSQDGQGIGPQYF